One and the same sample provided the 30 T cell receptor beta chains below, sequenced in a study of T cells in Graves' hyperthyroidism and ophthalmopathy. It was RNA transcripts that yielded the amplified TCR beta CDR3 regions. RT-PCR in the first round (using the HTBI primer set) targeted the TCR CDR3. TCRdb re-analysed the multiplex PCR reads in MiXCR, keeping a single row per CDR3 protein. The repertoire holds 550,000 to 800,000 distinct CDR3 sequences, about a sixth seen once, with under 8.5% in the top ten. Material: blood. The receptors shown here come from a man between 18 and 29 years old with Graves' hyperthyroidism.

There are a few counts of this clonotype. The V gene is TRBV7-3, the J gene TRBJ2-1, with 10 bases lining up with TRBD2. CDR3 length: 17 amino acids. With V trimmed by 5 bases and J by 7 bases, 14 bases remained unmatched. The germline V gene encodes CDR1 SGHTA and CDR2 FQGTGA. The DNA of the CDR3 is TGTGCCAGCAGCCCACCGTGGTTAGCGGGAGGTAGGAATGAGCAGTTCTTC. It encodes CASSPPWLAGGRNEQFF. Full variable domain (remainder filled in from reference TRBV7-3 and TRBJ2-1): GAGVSQTPSNKVTEKGKYVELRCDPISGHTALYWYRQSLGQGPEFLIYFQGTGAADDSGLPNDRFFAVRPEGSVSTLKIQRTERGDSAVYLCASSPPWLAGGRNEQFFGPGTRLTVL.

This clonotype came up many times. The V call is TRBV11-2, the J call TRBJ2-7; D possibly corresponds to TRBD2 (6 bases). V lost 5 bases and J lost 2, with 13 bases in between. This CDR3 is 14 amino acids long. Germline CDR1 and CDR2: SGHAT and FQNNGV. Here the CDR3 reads CASSRLGNPYEQYF. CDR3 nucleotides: TGTGCCAGCAGCCGACTAGGGAACCCCTACGAGCAGTACTTC.

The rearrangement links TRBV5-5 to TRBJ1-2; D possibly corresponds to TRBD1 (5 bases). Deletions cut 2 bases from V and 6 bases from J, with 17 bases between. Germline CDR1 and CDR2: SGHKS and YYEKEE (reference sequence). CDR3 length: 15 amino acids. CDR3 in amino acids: CASSLKGLGPDGYTF. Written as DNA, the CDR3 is TGTGCCAGCAGCTTAAAGGGGTTGGGGCCCGATGGCTACACCTTC. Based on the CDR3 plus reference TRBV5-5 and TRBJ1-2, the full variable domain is DAGVTQSPTHLIKTRGQQVTLRCSPISGHKSVSWYQQVLGQGPQFIFQYYEKEERGRGNFPDRFSARQFPNYSSELNVNALLLGDSALYLCASSLKGLGPDGYTFGSGTRLTVV.

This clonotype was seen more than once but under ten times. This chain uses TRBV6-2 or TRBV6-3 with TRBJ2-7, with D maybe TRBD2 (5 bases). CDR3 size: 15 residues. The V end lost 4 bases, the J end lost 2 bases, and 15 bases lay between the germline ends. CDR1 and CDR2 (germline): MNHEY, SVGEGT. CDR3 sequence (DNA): TGTGCCAGCAGTTCGGTGATAGAGGGCCCCTACGAGCAGTACTTC. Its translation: CASSSVIEGPYEQYF.

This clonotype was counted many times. The DNA for the CDR3 is TGTGCCAGCTCAAGCCAGGACGGAGGCACAGATACGCAGTATTTT. Its protein is CASSSQDGGTDTQYF. The V call is TRBV18, the J call TRBJ2-3; D call uncertain. Germline V gene sequence: CDR1 KGHSH, CDR2 LQKENI. The V end was cut by 5 bases, the J end by 1 base, with 13 bases between. The CDR3 contains 15 residues.

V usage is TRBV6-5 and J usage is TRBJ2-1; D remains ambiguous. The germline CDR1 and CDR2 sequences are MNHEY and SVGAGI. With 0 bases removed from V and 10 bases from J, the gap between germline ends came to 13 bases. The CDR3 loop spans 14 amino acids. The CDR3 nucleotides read TGTGCCAGCAGTTACTCGATAACCCGACGGGAGCAGTTCTTC. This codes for CASSYSITRREQFF.

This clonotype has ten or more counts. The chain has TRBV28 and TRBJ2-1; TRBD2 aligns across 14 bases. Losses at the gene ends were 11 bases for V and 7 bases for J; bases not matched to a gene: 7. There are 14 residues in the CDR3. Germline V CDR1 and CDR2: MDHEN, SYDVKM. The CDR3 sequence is CAGTGTSGSNEQFF. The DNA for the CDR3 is TGTGCCGGCACCGGGACTAGCGGGAGTAATGAGCAGTTCTTC.

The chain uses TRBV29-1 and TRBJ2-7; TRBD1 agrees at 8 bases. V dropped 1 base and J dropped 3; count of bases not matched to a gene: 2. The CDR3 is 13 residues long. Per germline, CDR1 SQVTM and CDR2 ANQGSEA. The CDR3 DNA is TGCAGCGTTGAAGCCGGACAGGGCTACGAGCAGTACTTC. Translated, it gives CSVEAGQGYEQYF.

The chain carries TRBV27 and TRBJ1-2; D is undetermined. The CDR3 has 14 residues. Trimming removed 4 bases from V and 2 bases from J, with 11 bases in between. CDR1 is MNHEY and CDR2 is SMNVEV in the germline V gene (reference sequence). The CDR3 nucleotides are TGTGCCAGCAGTTACGATGGGATGAACTATGGCTACACCTTC. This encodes CASSYDGMNYGYTF.

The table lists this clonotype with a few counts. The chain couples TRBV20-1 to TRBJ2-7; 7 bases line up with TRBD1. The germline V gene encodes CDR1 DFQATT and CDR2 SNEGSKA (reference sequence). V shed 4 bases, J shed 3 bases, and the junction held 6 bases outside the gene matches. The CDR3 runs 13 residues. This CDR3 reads CSATGTEYYEQYF. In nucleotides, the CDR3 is TGCAGTGCTACCGGGACAGAATACTACGAGCAGTACTTC.

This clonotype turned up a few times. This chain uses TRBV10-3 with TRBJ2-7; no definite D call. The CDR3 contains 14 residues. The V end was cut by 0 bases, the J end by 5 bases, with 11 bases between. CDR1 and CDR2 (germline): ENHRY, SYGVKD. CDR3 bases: TGTGCCATCAGTGAGTCATTAGATCTCCACGAGCAGTACTTC. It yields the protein CAISESLDLHEQYF.

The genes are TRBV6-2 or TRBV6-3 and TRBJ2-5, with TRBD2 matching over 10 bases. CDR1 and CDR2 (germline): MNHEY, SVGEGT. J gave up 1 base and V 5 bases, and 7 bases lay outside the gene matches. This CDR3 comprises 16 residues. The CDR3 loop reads CASSTNLAGVQETQYF. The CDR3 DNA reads TGTGCCAGCAGTACCAATCTAGCGGGGGTCCAAGAGACCCAGTACTTC.

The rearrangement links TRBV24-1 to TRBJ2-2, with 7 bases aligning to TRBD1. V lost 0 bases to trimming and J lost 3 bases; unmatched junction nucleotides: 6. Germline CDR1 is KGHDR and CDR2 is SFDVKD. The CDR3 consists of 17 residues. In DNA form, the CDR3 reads TGTGCCACCAGTGATTTGCAGAGCCAGGGGGACACCGGGGAGCTGTTTTTT. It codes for CATSDLQSQGDTGELFF.

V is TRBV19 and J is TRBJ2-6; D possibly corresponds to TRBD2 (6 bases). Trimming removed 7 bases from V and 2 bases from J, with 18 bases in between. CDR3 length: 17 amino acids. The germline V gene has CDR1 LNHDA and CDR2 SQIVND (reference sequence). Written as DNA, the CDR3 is TGTGCCAGTACCGCCGGGGGAAGACTTGCTGGGGCCAACGTCCTGACTTTC. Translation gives CASTAGGRLAGANVLTF.

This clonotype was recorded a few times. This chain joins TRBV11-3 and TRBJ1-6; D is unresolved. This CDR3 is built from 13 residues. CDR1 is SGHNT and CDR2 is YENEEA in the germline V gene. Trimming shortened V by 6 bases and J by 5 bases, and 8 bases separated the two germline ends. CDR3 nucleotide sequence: TGTGCCAGCAGAAAAGGAAATAATTCACCCCTCCACTTT. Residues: CASRKGNNSPLHF.

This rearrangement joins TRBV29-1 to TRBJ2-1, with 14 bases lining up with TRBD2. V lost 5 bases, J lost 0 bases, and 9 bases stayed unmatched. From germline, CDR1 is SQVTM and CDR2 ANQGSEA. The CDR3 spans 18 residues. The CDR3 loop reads CSVSRLAGGLNSYNEQFF. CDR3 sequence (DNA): TGCAGCGTTTCCAGACTAGCGGGAGGGCTAAACTCCTACAATGAGCAGTTCTTC.

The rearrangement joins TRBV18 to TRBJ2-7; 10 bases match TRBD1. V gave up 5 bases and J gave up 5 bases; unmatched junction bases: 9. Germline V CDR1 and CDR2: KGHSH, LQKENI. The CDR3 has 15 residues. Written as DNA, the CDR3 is TGTGCCAGCTCATCAAGACAGGGGGCTCCCCACGAGCAGTACTTC. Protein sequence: CASSSRQGAPHEQYF.

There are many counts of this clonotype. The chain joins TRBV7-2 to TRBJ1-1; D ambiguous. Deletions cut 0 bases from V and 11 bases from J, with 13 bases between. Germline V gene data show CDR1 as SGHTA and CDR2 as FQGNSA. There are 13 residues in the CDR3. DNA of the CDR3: TGTGCCAGCAGCTTAGCCCCCAACCAACGGGCTTTCTTT. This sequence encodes CASSLAPNQRAFF.

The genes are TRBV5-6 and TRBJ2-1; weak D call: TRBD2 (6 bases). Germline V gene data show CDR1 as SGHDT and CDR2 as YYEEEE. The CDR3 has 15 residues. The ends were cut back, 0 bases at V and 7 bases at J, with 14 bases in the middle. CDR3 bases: TGTGCCAGCAGCTTGGCCGGGAGCCCGGGGAATGAGCAGTTCTTC. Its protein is CASSLAGSPGNEQFF.

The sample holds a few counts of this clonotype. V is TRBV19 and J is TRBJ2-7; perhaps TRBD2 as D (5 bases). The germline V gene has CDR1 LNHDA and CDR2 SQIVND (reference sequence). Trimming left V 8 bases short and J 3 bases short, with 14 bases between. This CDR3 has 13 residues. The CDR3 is CASGDGMSYEQYF. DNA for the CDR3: TGTGCCAGTGGAGACGGGATGAGCTACGAGCAGTACTTC. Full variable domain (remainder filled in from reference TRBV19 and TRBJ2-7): DGGITQSPKYLFRKEGQNVTLSCEQNLNHDAMYWYRQDPGQGLRLIYYSQIVNDFQKGDIAEGYSVSREKKESFPLTVTSAQKNPTAFYLCASGDGMSYEQYFGPGTRLTVT.

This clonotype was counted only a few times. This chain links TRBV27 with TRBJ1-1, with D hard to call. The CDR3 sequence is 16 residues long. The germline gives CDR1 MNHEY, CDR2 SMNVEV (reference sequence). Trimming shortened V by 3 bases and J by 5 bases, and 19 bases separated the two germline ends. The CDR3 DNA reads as TGTGCCAGCAGTTTCTCCGTCCAACTTCGCGGGACTGAAGCTTTCTTT. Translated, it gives CASSFSVQLRGTEAFF.

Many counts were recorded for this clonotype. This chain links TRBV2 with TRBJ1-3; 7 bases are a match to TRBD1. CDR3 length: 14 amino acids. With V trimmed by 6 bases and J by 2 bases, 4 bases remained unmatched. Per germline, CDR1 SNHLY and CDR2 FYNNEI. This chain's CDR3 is CASSLGQAGNTIYF. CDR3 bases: TGTGCCAGCAGCCTTGGACAGGCTGGAAACACCATATATTTT.

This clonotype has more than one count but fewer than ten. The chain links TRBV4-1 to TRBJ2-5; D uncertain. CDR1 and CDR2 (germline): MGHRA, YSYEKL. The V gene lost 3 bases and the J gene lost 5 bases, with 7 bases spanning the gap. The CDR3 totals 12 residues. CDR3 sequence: CASSQTPETQYF. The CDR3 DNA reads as TGCGCCAGCAGCCAGACTCCGGAGACCCAGTACTTC.

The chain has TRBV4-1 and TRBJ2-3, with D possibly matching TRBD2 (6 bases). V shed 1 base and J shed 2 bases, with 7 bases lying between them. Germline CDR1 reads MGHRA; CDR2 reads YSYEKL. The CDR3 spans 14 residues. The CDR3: CASSQGGDTDTQYF. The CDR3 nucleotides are TGCGCCAGCAGCCAAGGGGGGGACACAGATACGCAGTATTTT.

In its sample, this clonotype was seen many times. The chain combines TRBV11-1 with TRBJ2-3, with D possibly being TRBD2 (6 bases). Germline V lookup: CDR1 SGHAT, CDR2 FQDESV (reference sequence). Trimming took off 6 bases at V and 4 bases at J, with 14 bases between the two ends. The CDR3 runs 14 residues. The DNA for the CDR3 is TGTGCCAGCAGTTCGGGACTTCCGGCAGATACGCAGTATTTT. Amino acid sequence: CASSSGLPADTQYF.

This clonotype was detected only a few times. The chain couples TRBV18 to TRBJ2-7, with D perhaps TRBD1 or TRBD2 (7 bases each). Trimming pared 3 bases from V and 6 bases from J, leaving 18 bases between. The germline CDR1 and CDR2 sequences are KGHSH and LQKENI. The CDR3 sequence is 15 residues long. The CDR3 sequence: CASSPLMSRGGEQYF. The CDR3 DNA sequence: TGTGCCAGCTCACCCCTCATGAGCAGGGGGGGCGAGCAGTACTTC.

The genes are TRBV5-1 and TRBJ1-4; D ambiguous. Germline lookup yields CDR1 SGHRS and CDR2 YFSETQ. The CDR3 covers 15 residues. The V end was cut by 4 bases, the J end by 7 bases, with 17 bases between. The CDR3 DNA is TGCGCCAGCAGCCTTGGATCCGGGGTTAGTGAAAAACTGTTTTTT. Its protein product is CASSLGSGVSEKLFF.

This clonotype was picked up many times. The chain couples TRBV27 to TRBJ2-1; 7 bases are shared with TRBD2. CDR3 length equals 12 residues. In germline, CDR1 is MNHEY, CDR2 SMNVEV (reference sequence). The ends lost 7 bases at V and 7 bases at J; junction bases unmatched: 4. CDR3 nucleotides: TGTGCCAGCAAGGGCGGGAGAAATGAGCAGTTCTTC. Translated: CASKGGRNEQFF.

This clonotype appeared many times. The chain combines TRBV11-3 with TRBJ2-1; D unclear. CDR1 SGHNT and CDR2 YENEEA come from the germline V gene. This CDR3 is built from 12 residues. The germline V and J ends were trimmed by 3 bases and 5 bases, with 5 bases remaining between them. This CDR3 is CASSLEHNEQFF. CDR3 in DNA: TGTGCCAGCAGCTTGGAACACAATGAGCAGTTCTTC.

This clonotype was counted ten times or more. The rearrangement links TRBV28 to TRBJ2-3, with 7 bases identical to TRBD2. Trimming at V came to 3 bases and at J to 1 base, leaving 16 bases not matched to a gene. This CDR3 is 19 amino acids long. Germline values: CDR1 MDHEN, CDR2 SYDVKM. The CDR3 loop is CASSFPSSTRDYGTDTQYF. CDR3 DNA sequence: TGTGCCAGCAGTTTTCCCTCTTCAACCCGGGACTATGGCACAGATACGCAGTATTTT.